The clone carrying this T cell receptor (beta chain) was detected only a few times. No antigen is known for it. 60 Vbeta and 13 Jbeta primers were used in PCR. Sequencing was performed with immunoSEQ multiplex PCR; in TCRdb, only in-frame clones are kept and a portion is missing. The repertoire has around 100,000 clones, around 80% of them found once; the top ten carry 3.1%. The data were taken from a study of cytomegalovirus exposure and HLA in healthy donors. V was trimmed by 1 base and J by 1 base, leaving 4 bases between them. CDR3 length: 13 amino acids. The germline V gene encodes CDR1 SGHTA and CDR2 FQGNSA. Study-wide results and caveats: Specificity of a few CMV-associated chains for CMV antigens was verified in vitro.

The chain has TRBV7-2 and TRBJ1-1, with D hard to call. The receptor was derived from a woman aged 40 to 50 in good health and CMV-seronegative. Sequencing was carried out using PBMCs. The CDR3 sequence: CASSLGRNTEAFF. As DNA, the CDR3 is TGTGCCAGCAGCTTAGGCAGGAACACTGAAGCTTTCTTT. Complete variable domain (other parts from reference TRBV7-2 and TRBJ1-1): GAGVSQSPSNKVTEKGKDVELRCDPISGHTALYWYRQSLGQGLEFLIYFQGNSAPDKSGLPSDRFSAERTGGSVSTLTIQRTQQEDSAVYLCASSLGRNTEAFFGQGTRLTVV.